Presented here are 25 T cell receptor beta chains from one specimen sequenced in a study of low-dose radiotherapy and immunotherapy resistance in tumors. This sample's time point: after trial treatment. The treatment denotes: LDRT plus nivolumab, ipilimumab, low-dose cyclophosphamide and aspirin (RACIN trial). TRAV- and TRBV-specific primers were used for first-strand cDNA, which covered alpha and beta chains. TCRs were put through approximately 20 PCR cycles of amplification with Phusion. A constant-region primer and the V-primer adapter served as the primer pair. One entry per CDR3 protein results from TCRdb running MiXCR on the reads. The sample contains tens of thousands of distinct CDR3 sequences, 20% to 30% of which appear only once. The material was PBMCs, obtained after low-dose radiotherapy plus immunotherapy. The receptors were sampled from a male donor with prostate cancer.

This clonotype was detected many times. The gene calls are TRBV6-2 or TRBV6-3 and TRBJ2-4; 10 bases line up with TRBD1. Trimming cost V 2 bases and J 7 bases; bases outside gene matches: 8. Per germline, CDR1 MNHEY and CDR2 SVGEGT. The CDR3 spans 16 residues. The DNA for the CDR3 is TGTGCCAGCAGTTACGGGACCGGGACAGGGGTGAACATTCAGTACTTC. It yields the protein CASSYGTGTGVNIQYF.

There are many counts of this clonotype. V is TRBV27 and J is TRBJ1-2, with no clear D. The germline gives CDR1 MNHEY, CDR2 SMNVEV (reference sequence). The ends were cut back, 0 bases at V and 6 bases at J, with 11 bases in the middle. CDR3 size: 14 residues. The CDR3 loop is CASSLSDDRDGYTF. CDR3 in DNA: TGTGCCAGCAGTTTATCCGACGACCGAGATGGCTACACCTTC.

The rearrangement uses TRBV12-3 or TRBV12-4 and TRBJ2-7, with unresolved D. V gave up 1 base and J gave up 6 bases, with 4 bases separating them. There are 11 residues in the CDR3. The CDR3 sequence is CASSLEVEQYF. The CDR3 nucleotides read TGTGCCAGCAGTTTAGAGGTCGAGCAGTACTTC.

As for this clonotype: A far larger clone is off by one base, so a read error is likely. The J gene is TRBJ2-1, the V gene TRBV23-1; no firm D call. TRBV23-1 is classed as an ORF, of uncertain function. The V end lost 3 bases, the J end lost 10 bases, and 25 bases lay between the germline ends. The CDR3 extends over 17 amino acids. The CDR3 DNA follows: TGCGCCAGCAGTCACCCGAAGAGAGCTAGAAGCTCCTACGAGCAGTTCTTC. Protein: CASSHPKRARSSYEQFF.

This clonotype has ten or more counts. The chain uses TRBV5-1 and TRBJ2-1, with 12 bases that match TRBD2. The CDR3 is 15 residues long. Per germline, CDR1 SGHRS and CDR2 YFSETQ. J lost 10 bases, V lost 4 bases, and 9 bases had no gene match. CDR3 bases: TGCGCCAGCAGCACCCCTAGCGGGGGGGCCGGAGAGCAGTTCTTC. It is translated as CASSTPSGGAGEQFF.

This clonotype was seen only once. The likely explanation is a read error, given a far larger clone one base away. This sequence joins TRBV6-2 or TRBV6-3 and TRBJ2-7; D call uncertain. Germline CDR1 MNHEY, CDR2 SVGEGT. Trimming took 6 bases from V and 7 from J, leaving 10 bases between them. This CDR3 has 11 amino acids. In DNA, the CDR3 is TGTGCCAGCAGCCGGCGCAATGAGCAGTACTTC. Translating gives CASSRRNEQYF.

At least ten counts were recorded for this clonotype. This chain joins TRBV6-2 or TRBV6-3 and TRBJ2-7; D possibly corresponds to TRBD1 (5 bases). Germline V gene sequence: CDR1 MNHEY, CDR2 SVGEGT. This CDR3 has 16 amino acids. Between the trimmed V and J ends, which lost 2 bases and 5 bases, there was a span of 19 bases. Here the CDR3 DNA reads TGTGCCAGCAGTTACGGTGTACGGCAGGGCGGCAACGAGCAGTACTTC. Amino acid sequence: CASSYGVRQGGNEQYF.

The chain is built from TRBV18 and TRBJ2-1; 9 nucleotides match TRBD1. Germline loops: CDR1 KGHSH, CDR2 LQKENI. V shed 4 bases and J 3 bases; nucleotides not matched to a gene: 1. CDR3 length: 14 residues. The CDR3 region has the DNA TGTGCCAGCTCACGGGACAGGGTCTACAATGAGCAGTTCTTC. Protein sequence: CASSRDRVYNEQFF.

The rearrangement links TRBV4-3 to TRBJ2-3; 9 bases fit TRBD2. This CDR3 is built from 17 residues. Unmatched junction bases numbered 9, after V lost 0 bases and J lost 5 bases. Germline V gene data show CDR1 as LGHNA and CDR2 as YSLEER. CDR3 protein: CASSQDWVAGAQDTQYF. The DNA of the CDR3 is TGCGCCAGCAGCCAAGATTGGGTAGCGGGGGCCCAAGATACGCAGTATTTT.

On this clonotype: With a far larger clone one base away, a read error is the likely cause. The genes are TRBV28 and TRBJ2-1, with D uncertain. Germline values: CDR1 MDHEN, CDR2 SYDVKM. This CDR3 contains 15 residues. Trimming took off 3 bases at V and 10 bases at J, with 19 bases between the two ends. In DNA form, the CDR3 reads TGTGCCAGCAGTTTTTATGATGTCCTTGCTTCCGAGCAGTTCTTC. Amino acids: CASSFYDVLASEQFF.

This clonotype has at least ten counts. The CDR3 here is CSAPSRPSYEQYF. DNA for the CDR3: TGCAGTGCTCCGTCCCGGCCCTCCTACGAGCAGTACTTC. The rearrangement uses TRBV20-1 and TRBJ2-7; no clear D gene. This CDR3 is built from 13 residues. Trimming removed 5 bases at V and 0 bases at J, with 11 bases between. In germline, CDR1 is DFQATT, CDR2 SNEGSKA (reference sequence).

This clonotype was counted once. This likely came from a read error, as a far larger clone is one base away. For the CDR3, the DNA is TGTGCCAGCCCGACATCGGCTGCCCCAAAGACCCAGTTCTTC. It is translated as CASPTSAAPKTQFF. The V and J genes are TRBV6-1 and TRBJ2-1; D not certain. Germline CDR1 reads MNHNS; CDR2 reads SASEGT. The CDR3 runs to 14 residues. V was trimmed by 8 bases and J by 13 bases, leaving 24 bases between them.

This clonotype turned up a few times. The genes are TRBV5-1 and TRBJ1-5; 8 positions match TRBD1. The CDR3 has 14 residues. V shed 4 bases, J shed 2 bases, and the junction held 2 bases outside the gene matches. CDR1 is SGHRS and CDR2 is YFSETQ in the germline V gene. For the CDR3, the DNA is TGCGCCAGCAGCCCGGGACAGGGCAATCAGCCCCAGCATTTT. Protein product: CASSPGQGNQPQHF.

The gene calls are TRBV7-9 and TRBJ1-3; 12 bases align to TRBD1. The V and J ends lost 5 bases and 8 bases, in that order; junction bases with no gene match: 7. CDR1 is SEHNR and CDR2 is FQNEAQ in the germline V gene (reference sequence). The CDR3 runs to 15 residues. This CDR3 is CASSGGTGGADTIYF. The CDR3, as DNA: TGTGCCAGCAGCGGTGGGACAGGGGGCGCGGACACCATATATTTT. Full variable domain (remainder filled in from reference TRBV7-9 and TRBJ1-3): DTGVSQNPRHKITKRGQNVTFRCDPISEHNRLYWYRQTLGQGPEFLTYFQNEAQLEKSRLLSDRFSAERPKGSFSTLEIQRTEQGDSAMYLCASSGGTGGADTIYFGEGSWLTVV.

Many counts were recorded for this clonotype. The genes are TRBV7-2 and TRBJ2-1, with D possibly matching TRBD2 (6 bases). Between the trimmed V and J ends, which lost 5 bases and 4 bases, there was a span of 15 bases. Germline values: CDR1 SGHTA, CDR2 FQGNSA. The CDR3 consists of 15 residues. The DNA of the CDR3 is TGTGCCAGCAGCCGGAGGGCGGGAAATTACAATGAGCAGTTCTTC. Translation: CASSRRAGNYNEQFF.

CDR3 residues: CASSASSLEGGFAQPQHF. CDR3 sequence (DNA): TGTGCCAGCAGTGCCAGCAGCTTAGAAGGGGGCTTCGCTCAGCCCCAGCATTTT. The rearrangement uses TRBV7-3 and TRBJ1-5, with 7 bases fitting TRBD1. Germline values: CDR1 SGHTA, CDR2 FQGTGA. Trimming took 6 bases from V and 6 from J; bases not matched to a gene: 20. The CDR3 loop spans 18 amino acids. Complete variable domain (other parts from reference TRBV7-3 and TRBJ1-5): GAGVSQTPSNKVTEKGKYVELRCDPISGHTALYWYRQSLGQGPEFLIYFQGTGAADDSGLPNDRFFAVRPEGSVSTLKIQRTERGDSAVYLCASSASSLEGGFAQPQHFGDGTRLSIL.

This clonotype is classed as medium-sized. The gene calls are TRBV28 and TRBJ2-5; either TRBD1 or TRBD2 may supply D (5 bases each). Germline CDR1 reads MDHEN; CDR2 reads SYDVKM. This CDR3 is built from 13 residues. V was pared by 6 bases and J by 5 bases, with 13 bases between. CDR3 bases: TGTGCCAGCAGGTCCTCGGGGACGGAGACCCAGTACTTC. Translation: CASRSSGTETQYF.

This clonotype was counted many times. The rearrangement joins TRBV28 to TRBJ2-1; possible D gene TRBD2, 7 bases. The V end lost 1 base, the J end lost 3 bases, and 19 bases lay between the germline ends. The CDR3 totals 18 residues. CDR1 and CDR2 (germline): MDHEN, SYDVKM. Written as DNA, the CDR3 is TGTGCCAGCAGTTTATCCGACTGGGGGGGCTCCTACTACAATGAGCAGTTCTTC. Translation gives CASSLSDWGGSYYNEQFF.

This clonotype was counted ten times or more. The chain links TRBV3-1 to TRBJ2-7; 8 positions match TRBD2. The V segment lost 3 bases and the J segment 6 bases; nucleotides outside the gene matches: 4. The CDR3 consists of 13 residues. Germline-derived CDR1 and CDR2 are LGHDT and YNNKEL (reference sequence). CDR3 protein: CASSQSLAGEQYF. The CDR3 nucleotides read TGTGCCAGCAGCCAGTCTCTAGCGGGCGAGCAGTACTTC.

This clonotype was observed at least ten times. This chain joins TRBV19 and TRBJ1-2; the match to TRBD1 covers 11 bases. V trimming: 11 bases; J trimming: 6 bases; junction bases outside the gene matches: 11. This CDR3 spans 14 amino acids. The germline V gene encodes CDR1 LNHDA and CDR2 SQIVND (reference sequence). The CDR3 DNA reads TGTGCCGGCCGGGACAGGGGGGGCCAAAATGGCTACACCTTC. It specifies CAGRDRGGQNGYTF. The complete variable domain, with remaining parts taken from reference TRBV19 and TRBJ1-2, reads DGGITQSPKYLFRKEGQNVTLSCEQNLNHDAMYWYRQDPGQGLRLIYYSQIVNDFQKGDIAEGYSVSREKKESFPLTVTSAQKNPTAFYLCAGRDRGGQNGYTFGSGTRLTVV.

Ten or more counts support this clonotype. V usage is TRBV6-6 and J usage is TRBJ2-2, with 11 positions matching TRBD2. Trimming cost V 6 bases and J 6 bases; bases outside gene matches: 9. Per the germline V gene, CDR1 is MNHNY and CDR2 is SVGAGI (reference sequence). The CDR3 spans 16 residues. CDR3 bases: TGTGCCAGCAGCGGATTTGTAGCGGGAGGGGCCGGGGAGCTGTTTTTT. This gives the protein CASSGFVAGGAGELFF.

This clonotype was picked up many times. This chain connects TRBV24-1 to TRBJ2-3, with D perhaps TRBD2 (6 bases). V lost 2 bases and J lost 3, with 14 bases in between. CDR1 KGHDR and CDR2 SFDVKD come from the germline V gene. The CDR3 is 16 residues long. The CDR3 DNA is TGTGCCACCAGTGATTCCGGGACTCAAAAAACAGATACGCAGTATTTT. This gives the protein CATSDSGTQKTDTQYF.

Comment on this clonotype: Given a far larger clone just one base away, this is likely a sequencing read error. This chain connects TRBV28 to TRBJ2-5; the D gene is possibly TRBD2 (5 bases). The germline CDR1 and CDR2 sequences are MDHEN and SYDVKM. Trimming removed 7 bases at V and 11 bases at J, with 17 bases between. CDR3 length equals 12 residues. The CDR3 DNA follows: TGTGCCAGCAAACTAGTAGACAATGAGCAGTACTTC. It translates to CASKLVDNEQYF.

Many counts were recorded for this clonotype. V usage is TRBV10-3 and J usage is TRBJ2-1, with D maybe TRBD1 (6 bases). From germline, CDR1 is ENHRY and CDR2 SYGVKD. CDR3 length: 15 amino acids. Between the trimmed V and J ends, which lost 6 bases and 2 bases, there was a span of 14 bases. The chain's CDR3 is CAIRSDRRPYNEQFF. The CDR3 region has the DNA TGTGCCATCAGATCGGACAGACGACCCTACAATGAGCAGTTCTTC.

This clonotype has ten or more counts. The chain uses TRBV5-4 and TRBJ2-5; D possibly uses TRBD1 or TRBD2 (5 bases each). Germline CDR1 reads SGHNT; CDR2 reads YYREEE (reference sequence). The CDR3 sequence is 16 residues long. Between the trimmed V and J ends, which lost 0 bases and 5 bases, there was a span of 17 bases. The CDR3 DNA reads TGTGCCAGCAGCTTGGGGGGCAGGTCAAGAGGGGAGACCCAGTACTTC. It yields the protein CASSLGGRSRGETQYF.